This T cell receptor beta chain was sequenced during a study of OX40 agonist ivuxolimab in advanced cancers. Per the germline V gene, CDR1 is MNHNS and CDR2 is SASEGT. Trimming removed 6 bases from V and 2 bases from J; junction bases left unmatched: 7. The CDR3 contains 15 residues. The protocol was immunoSEQ multiplex PCR, while the TCRdb copy is restricted to in-frame clones and leaves out a portion. The top ten clones hold 7.9% of a sample with some 48,000 clones, roughly 79% of them seen once. The source material was CD4+ or CD8+ T cells sorted from blood, sampled in a trial of the OX40 agonist ivuxolimab. The chain carries TRBV6-1 and TRBJ2-3; 8 nucleotides agree with TRBD2. This sequence was found in an adult with an advanced solid tumor such as melanoma, head and neck, liver or kidney cancer. CDR3 sequence (DNA): TGTGCCAGCAGGGGATATAGCGGGAACACAGATACGCAGTATTTT. It specifies CASRGYSGNTDTQYF.